The subject of this entry is one T cell receptor (beta chain). This record belongs to a study of blood T cell repertoires in COVID-19. This table comes from immunoSEQ multiplex PCR, and its TCRdb copy is limited to in-frame clones, with some not included. The sample shows fewer than 350,000 clones, 85% to 90% of them seen only once. This sequence was found in a woman aged 30 to 39 with acute COVID-19. The sample comprised PBMCs or T cells enriched from blood (not recorded which).

CDR3 in DNA: TGTGCCCCTAGGCCCCGAGGCGAGCAGTACTTC. It translates to CAPRPRGEQYF. This rearrangement joins TRBV19 to TRBJ2-7; no clear D gene. V lost 11 bases to trimming and J lost 6 bases, with 14 bases between them. Germline assignment: CDR1 LNHDA and CDR2 SQIVND (reference sequence). This CDR3 has 11 residues.